This T cell receptor (beta chain) was documented in a study of blood T cell repertoires in COVID-19. Study background: PBMCs, B-cell-depleted T cells, or T cells were the source of the cDNA or gDNA that made up the material.

Method: immunoSEQ multiplex PCR; TCRdb's copy keeps in-frame clones and lacks some. The table has 150,000 to 200,000 clones, under 90% seen once; the top ten hold 15% to 20%. This CDR3 spans 12 amino acids. Trimming took 6 bases from V and 4 from J, leaving 7 bases between them. CDR1 is WSHSY and CDR2 is SAAADI in the germline V gene. Sequences were obtained from peripheral blood. This chain joins TRBV10-2 and TRBJ1-5; no clear D gene. The TCR sequence derives from a person aged 70 to 85 with COVID-19, enrolled during active disease. In nucleotides, the CDR3 is TGCGCCAGCAGGGGCCCTAATCAGCCCCAGCATTTT. This translates into CASRGPNQPQHF.